What follows is one T cell receptor beta chain and its context. Its target is not known. CDR1 and CDR2 (germline): DFQATT, SNEGSKA (reference sequence). The CDR3 sequence is 13 residues long. J lost 2 bases, V lost 6 bases, and 5 bases had no gene match. The data stem from a study of blood T cells in healthy people across ages. Study at large: Template switching recovered approximately one barcoded beta molecule for every two T cells.

Study results and caveats: Leaving the PBMCs unsorted stopped any conclusive comparison of naive versus antigen-experienced cells. Aged donors had fewer naive CD4+ cells and lower diversity than long-lived donors.

The second PCR ran about 6 to 11 cycles with a sample-barcoded 5' primer and J-beta primers. CDR3-containing paired-end reads numbered at least 2.5 million in each sample. TCRdb fed the 5' RACE reads into MiXCR, producing one record per CDR3 protein. This table has around 650,000 distinct CDR3 sequences, 32% appearing once. The rearrangement uses TRBV20-1 and TRBJ1-2, with TRBD1 identical over 8 bases. The sequencing sample was made of blood. The sequence was collected from a woman aged 80 or over in good health. The CDR3 coding sequence is TGCAGTGCCCTGGACAGGGTAAACTATGGCTACACCTTC. The encoded protein is CSALDRVNYGYTF.